This is a list of T cell receptor beta chains from one sample in a study of T cell repertoires in cytomegalovirus infection. Antigen specificity for these receptors is unknown. TCRdb reprocessed the reads via MiXCR and lists one record per CDR3 protein. The sample consists of approximately 770,000 distinct CDR3 sequences, approximately 32% of them appearing once. This specimen was cultured CD8+ T cells from PBMCs, taken from culture after CMV antigen stimulation. Every receptor here comes from a human donor in good health (CMV status not recorded). Some clones in this sample may be carry-over from other donors' samples. Both conserved end residues are trimmed from each CDR3. Where a row states a size, it is once, few, many or the class of an expanded clone; other rows omit it.

v_call	j_call	clone_size	cdr3_aa
TRBV6-1	TRBJ2-3	.	ASSDPPDTQY
TRBV29-1	TRBJ1-2	.	SAPGQGVDT
TRBV20-1	TRBJ2-3	.	SAREANQNTQY
TRBV9	TRBJ1-2	.	ASSVEGGTTLYGYT
TRBV19	TRBJ1-6	.	ASSISVGRQSPLH
TRBV4-1	TRBJ2-3	.	ASSPRGLAVDTQY
TRBV19	TRBJ2-7	.	ASGDRVGYEQY
TRBV29-1	TRBJ1-5	few	SVVTGMGNQPQH
TRBV11-2	TRBJ1-1	.	ASSLWDTMNTEAF
TRBV6-6	TRBJ2-5	.	ASSYVSSAEETQY
TRBV24-1	TRBJ2-2	.	ATSDHKAGLTGELF
TRBV27	TRBJ1-1	few	ASGEGLEAF
TRBV7-6	TRBJ2-7	many	ASSLIPYEQY
TRBV19	TRBJ2-7	.	ASASGGDIH
TRBV7-6	TRBJ2-3	.	ASSFTSLPTDTQY
TRBV10-3	TRBJ2-1	.	AVRAGYEQF
TRBV7-6	TRBJ2-5	.	ASSSRFEGVTQY
TRBV20-1	TRBJ1-5	.	SAREVGQGAEDGNQPQH
TRBV29-1	TRBJ1-2	.	SVDYLGSPYGYT
TRBV11-3	TRBJ1-1	.	ASVGISNANTEAF
TRBV6-1	TRBJ2-2	.	ASSEQDRTLNTGELF
TRBV19	TRBJ1-2	.	ASSPGPTTPRHGYT
TRBV29-1	TRBJ2-7	.	SVRGDRAYEQY
TRBV6-2/TRBV6-3	TRBJ1-5	few	ASSYSGYDQPQH